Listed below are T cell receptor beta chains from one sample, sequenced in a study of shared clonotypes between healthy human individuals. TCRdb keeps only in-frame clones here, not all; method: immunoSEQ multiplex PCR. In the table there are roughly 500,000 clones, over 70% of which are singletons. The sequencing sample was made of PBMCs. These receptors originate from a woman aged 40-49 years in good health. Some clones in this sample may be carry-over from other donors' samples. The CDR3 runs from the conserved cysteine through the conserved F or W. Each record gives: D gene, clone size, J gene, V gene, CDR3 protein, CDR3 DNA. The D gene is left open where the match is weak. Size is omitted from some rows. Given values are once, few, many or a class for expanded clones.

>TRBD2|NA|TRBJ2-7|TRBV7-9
CASSFRDYTYEQYF
TGTGCCAGCAGCTTCAGGGACTACACCTACGAGCAGTACTTC
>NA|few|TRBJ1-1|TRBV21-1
CASSKVDRPFNTEAFF
TGTGCCAGCAGCAAAGTAGATCGTCCGTTCAACACTGAAGCTTTCTTT
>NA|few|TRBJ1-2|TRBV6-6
CASSLRGGPGSYGYTF
TGTGCCAGCAGTCTACGAGGGGGGCCGGGTAGCTATGGCTACACCTTC
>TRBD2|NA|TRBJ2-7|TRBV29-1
CSVASGGSYEQYF
TGCAGCGTTGCGAGCGGGGGCTCCTACGAGCAGTACTTC
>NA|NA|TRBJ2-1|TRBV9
CASSVRGAGSYNEQFF
TGTGCCAGCAGCGTAAGGGGAGCGGGCTCCTACAATGAGCAGTTCTTC
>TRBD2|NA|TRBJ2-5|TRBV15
CATSPRPWASGLQETQYF
TGTGCCACCAGCCCCCGGCCGTGGGCTAGCGGTCTTCAAGAGACCCAGTACTTC
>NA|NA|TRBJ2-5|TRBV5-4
CASSPRTGGGETQYF
TGTGCCAGCAGCCCCCGCACGGGGGGCGGCGAGACCCAGTACTTC
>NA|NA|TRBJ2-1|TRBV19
CASSIAREYNEQFF
TGTGCCAGTAGTATTGCCAGGGAGTACAATGAGCAGTTCTTC
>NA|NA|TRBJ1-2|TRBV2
CASSVDPGNGYTF
TGTGCCAGCAGTGTCGATCCAGGTAACGGCTACACCTTC
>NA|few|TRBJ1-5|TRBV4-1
CASSLDGAQEQPQHF
TGCGCCAGCAGCCTTGACGGGGCACAGGAGCAGCCCCAGCATTTT
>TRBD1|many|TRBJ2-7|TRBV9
CASSIGQGSEQYF
TGTGCCAGCAGCATCGGACAGGGGTCAGAGCAGTACTTC
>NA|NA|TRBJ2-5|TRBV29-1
CSVVRGSRGETQYF
TGCAGCGTTGTTCGTGGGAGTAGAGGAGAGACCCAGTACTTC
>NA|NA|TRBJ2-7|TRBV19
CASSIGGGTLYEQYF
TGTGCCAGTAGTATAGGTGGAGGGACCCTCTACGAGCAGTACTTC
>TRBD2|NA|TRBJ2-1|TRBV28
CASKDRGRTYNEQFF
TGTGCCAGCAAGGATCGCGGGAGGACCTACAATGAGCAGTTCTTC
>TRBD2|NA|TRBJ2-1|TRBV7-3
CASSERTSGILFF
TGTGCCAGCAGCGAAAGGACTAGCGGGATTCTGTTCTTC
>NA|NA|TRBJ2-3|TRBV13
CASSSLNTQYF
TGTGCCAGCAGCTCGTTAAATACGCAGTATTTT
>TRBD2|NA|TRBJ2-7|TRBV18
CASSPTRESEQYF
TGTGCCAGCTCACCAACGCGGGAGAGCGAGCAGTACTTC
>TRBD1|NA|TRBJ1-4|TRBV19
CASSNRGPSEKLFF
TGTGCCAGTAGTAACAGGGGCCCATCAGAAAAACTGTTTTTT
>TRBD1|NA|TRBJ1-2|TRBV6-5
CASRPTGGVFYGYTF
TGTGCCAGCAGGCCGACAGGGGGAGTTTTCTATGGCTACACCTTC
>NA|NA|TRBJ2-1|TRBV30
CAWATGTKHNEQFF
TGTGCCTGGGCAACTGGGACAAAACACAATGAGCAGTTCTTC
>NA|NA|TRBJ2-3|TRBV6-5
CASSYEQGLTDTQYF
TGTGCCAGCAGTTACGAACAGGGCCTCACAGATACGCAGTATTTT
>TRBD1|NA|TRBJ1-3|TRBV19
CASSVLQGSSGNTIYF
TGTGCCAGTAGTGTTCTACAGGGGAGCTCTGGAAACACCATATATTTT
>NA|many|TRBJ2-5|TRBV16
CASSQSVGVGQETQYF
TGTGCCAGCAGCCAATCGGTAGGAGTTGGGCAAGAGACCCAGTACTTC
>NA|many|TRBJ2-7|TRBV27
CASSLKQTDYEQYF
TGTGCCAGCAGTTTAAAACAGACCGACTACGAGCAGTACTTC
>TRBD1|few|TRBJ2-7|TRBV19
CASNRGPTYEQYF
TGTGCCAGTAACAGGGGGCCCACTTACGAGCAGTACTTC
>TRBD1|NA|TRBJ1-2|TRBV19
CASSARDRGGYTF
TGTGCCAGTAGTGCCCGGGACAGGGGTGGCTACACCTTC
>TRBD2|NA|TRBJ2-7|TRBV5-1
CASSWTSGRIYEQYF
TGCGCCAGCAGCTGGACTAGCGGGAGGATCTACGAGCAGTACTTC
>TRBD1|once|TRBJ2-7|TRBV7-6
CAIPTPPTGLSYEQYF
TGTGCCATCCCCACCCCCCCGACAGGGTTGTCCTACGAGCAGTACTTC
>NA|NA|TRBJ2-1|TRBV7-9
CASSLWRARVYNEQFF
TGTGCCAGCAGCTTATGGAGGGCCCGGGTATACAATGAGCAGTTCTTC
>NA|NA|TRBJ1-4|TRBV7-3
CASSLTGGEGGEKLFF
TGTGCCAGCAGCTTGACCGGGGGCGAGGGAGGTGAAAAACTGTTTTTT
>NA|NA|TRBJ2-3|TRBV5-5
CASSLGPGLTDTQYF
TGTGCCAGCAGCTTAGGCCCGGGTCTCACAGATACGCAGTATTTT
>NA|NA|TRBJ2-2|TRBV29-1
CSVEDPGFTGELFF
TGCAGCGTTGAAGATCCAGGTTTCACCGGGGAGCTGTTTTTT
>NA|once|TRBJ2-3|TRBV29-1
CSVDMGLGTDTQYF
TGCAGCGTTGACATGGGGCTCGGCACTGATACGCAGTATTTT
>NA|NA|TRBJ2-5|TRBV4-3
CASSQAPNPRSYWTQYF
TGCGCCAGCAGCCAAGCCCCAAACCCACGGAGTTATTGGACCCAGTACTTC
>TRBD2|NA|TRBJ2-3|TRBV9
CASSVAPGGIESDTQYF
TGTGCCAGCAGCGTAGCGCCCGGGGGGATAGAATCAGATACGCAGTATTTT
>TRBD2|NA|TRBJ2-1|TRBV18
CASSPTRGRASEQFF
TGTGCCAGCTCACCAACTCGCGGGAGGGCCTCTGAGCAGTTCTTC
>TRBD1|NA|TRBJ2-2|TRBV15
CATRGTVNTGELFF
TGTGCCACCAGAGGGACAGTGAACACCGGGGAGCTGTTTTTT
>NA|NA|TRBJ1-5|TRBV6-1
CASTDSLNQPQHF
TGTGCCAGCACGGACAGCCTCAATCAGCCCCAGCATTTT
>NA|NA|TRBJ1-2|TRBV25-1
CASSPEEPLNGYTF
TGTGCCAGCAGTCCTGAGGAGCCCTTAAATGGCTACACCTTC
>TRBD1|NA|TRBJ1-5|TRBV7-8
CASSPTGTVNQPQHF
TGTGCCAGCAGCCCCACTGGGACAGTCAATCAGCCCCAGCATTTT
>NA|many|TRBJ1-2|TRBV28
CASSFYGGLDGYTF
TGTGCCAGCAGTTTTTATGGGGGGCTTGACGGCTACACCTTC
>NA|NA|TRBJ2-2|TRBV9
CASSGPRFANTGELFF
TGTGCCAGCAGCGGACCAAGGTTCGCGAACACCGGGGAGCTGTTTTTT
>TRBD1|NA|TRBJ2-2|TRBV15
CATSTGTGWDGELFF
TGTGCCACCAGCACCGGGACAGGGTGGGACGGGGAGCTGTTTTTT
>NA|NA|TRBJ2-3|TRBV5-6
CASSDRALPRVTDTQYF
TGTGCCAGCAGCGATCGTGCGCTCCCTCGGGTAACAGATACGCAGTATTTT
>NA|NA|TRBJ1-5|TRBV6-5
CASRALGNQPQHF
TGTGCCAGCAGAGCACTAGGGAATCAGCCCCAGCATTTT
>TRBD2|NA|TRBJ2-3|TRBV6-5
CASSYFPSGGNAGQYF
TGTGCCAGCAGTTACTTTCCTAGCGGAGGTAACGCAGGGCAGTATTTT
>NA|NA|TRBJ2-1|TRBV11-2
CASSLERTGNEQFF
TGTGCCAGCAGCTTGGAACGGACGGGTAATGAGCAGTTCTTC
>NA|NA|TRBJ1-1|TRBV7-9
CASSLTANTEAFF
TGTGCCAGCAGCTTGACGGCCAACACTGAAGCTTTCTTT
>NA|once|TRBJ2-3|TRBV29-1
CSVPTSPIADTQYF
TGCAGCGTCCCGACTAGTCCAATCGCAGATACGCAGTATTTT
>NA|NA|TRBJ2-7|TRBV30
CAWTYRVEQYF
TGTGCCTGGACCTACAGGGTTGAGCAGTACTTC
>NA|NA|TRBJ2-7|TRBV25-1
CASSEALEWAGQYF
TGTGCCAGCAGTGAAGCATTGGAATGGGCTGGGCAGTACTTC
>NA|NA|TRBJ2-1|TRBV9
CASSPKPGLTPHEQFF
TGTGCCAGCAGCCCGAAACCGGGCCTTACCCCCCATGAGCAGTTCTTC
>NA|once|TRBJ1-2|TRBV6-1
CASSEGSNYGYTF
TGTGCCAGCAGTGAGGGGAGCAACTATGGCTACACCTTC
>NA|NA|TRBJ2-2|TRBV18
CASSPRGIENTGELFF
TGTGCCAGCTCACCACGGGGAATTGAAAACACCGGGGAGCTGTTTTTT
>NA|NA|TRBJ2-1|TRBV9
CASSVEWSSYNEQFF
TGTGCCAGCAGCGTAGAATGGAGCTCCTACAATGAGCAGTTCTTC
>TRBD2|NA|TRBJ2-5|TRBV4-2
CSSSQEWAGGPFVHEQYF
TGTTCCAGCAGCCAAGAGTGGGCGGGAGGGCCTTTCGTACACGAACAGTACTTC
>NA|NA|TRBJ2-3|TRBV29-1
CSSDGEGGTDTQYF
TGCAGCTCTGACGGGGAAGGCGGGACAGATACGCAGTATTTT